Listed below are T cell receptor beta chains from one sample, sequenced in a study of blood T cells in healthy people across ages. Using its own MiXCR run on the 5' RACE reads, TCRdb lists one record per CDR3 protein. Of hundreds of thousands of distinct CDR3 sequences detected, around 38% appear once; the ten largest clones hold about 30%. The source material was blood. The receptors here all came from a man older than 75 in good health. Each CDR3 is given with its conserved first and last residue. The D gene is left open where the match is weak. For some rows the clone size is stated as once, few or many, or as a class when expanded; others skip it.

V gene	clone size	D gene	J gene	CDR3 protein	CDR3 DNA
TRBV27	NA	NA	TRBJ2-5	CASSRWGRAETQYF	TGTGCCAGCAGTAGGTGGGGGAGAGCGGAGACCCAGTACTTC
TRBV15	many	NA	TRBJ2-7	CATSRDRGVGQYF	TGTGCCACCAGCAGAGATCGGGGTGTCGGGCAGTACTTC
TRBV7-2	NA	TRBD1	TRBJ2-1	CASSGTGRCEQSF	TGTGCCAGCAGCGGGACAGGCCGTTGTGAGCAGTCCTTC
TRBV28	NA	NA	TRBJ1-2	CASTPGGAPYGYTF	TGTGCCAGCACCCCCGGGGGCGCCCCCTATGGCTACACCTTC
TRBV7-2	NA	NA	TRBJ1-2	CAGSLSPSNYGYTF	TGTGCCGGCAGCTTAAGCCCTTCTAACTATGGCTACACCTTC
TRBV6-2/TRBV6-3	NA	TRBD1	TRBJ2-2	CASGQQGARTGELFF	TGTGCCAGCGGCCAACAGGGGGCGAGGACCGGGGAGCTGTTTTTT
TRBV6-2/TRBV6-3	NA	TRBD2	TRBJ2-2	CASSLLAGSGELFF	TGTGCCAGCAGTCTACTAGCGGGGTCCGGGGAGCTGTTTTTT
TRBV25-1	few	NA	TRBJ2-1	CASSPDYNEQFF	TGTGCCAGCAGTCCTGACTACAATGAGCAGTTCTTC
TRBV6-2/TRBV6-3	NA	TRBD1	TRBJ2-1	CASRAYRGTSYNEQFF	TGTGCCAGCAGGGCTTACAGGGGGACCTCCTACAATGAGCAGTTCTTC
TRBV5-1	NA	TRBD1	TRBJ1-3	CASSFGTGTGNTIYF	TGCGCCAGCAGCTTCGGGACAGGGACAGGAAACACCATATATTTT
TRBV4-3	NA	TRBD1	TRBJ1-1	CASSQAVSGGTEAFF	TGCGCCAGCAGCCAAGCGGTGTCAGGGGGAACTGAAGCTTTCTTT
TRBV3-1	NA	TRBD2	TRBJ2-3	CASSQDVASGRGDTQYF	TGTGCCAGCAGCCAAGATGTGGCTAGCGGGAGAGGCGATACGCAGTATTTT
TRBV6-2/TRBV6-3	many	TRBD2	TRBJ2-1	CASRKTSGRASEQFF	TGTGCCAGCAGGAAGACTAGCGGGAGGGCGAGTGAGCAGTTCTTC
TRBV11-1	NA	NA	TRBJ1-1	CASSRNRDTEAFF	TGTGCCAGCAGTCGGAACAGGGATACTGAAGCTTTCTTT
TRBV3-1	NA	TRBD1	TRBJ2-6	CASSQPLGQGGGANVLTF	TGTGCCAGCAGCCAGCCCTTGGGACAGGGTGGTGGGGCCAACGTCCTGACTTTC
TRBV9	once	TRBD1	TRBJ1-2	CASSVETGGWGYTF	TGTGCCAGCAGCGTAGAGACAGGGGGCTGGGGCTACACCTTC
TRBV12-3/TRBV12-4	few	NA	TRBJ1-4	CASSLAFHERGEKLFF	TGTGCCAGCAGTTTAGCTTTTCACGAAAGAGGCGAAAAACTGTTTTTT
TRBV7-2	many	TRBD2	TRBJ2-1	CASSFMAGVADNEQFF	TGTGCCAGCAGCTTCATGGCGGGAGTAGCGGACAATGAGCAGTTCTTC
TRBV27	NA	TRBD1	TRBJ1-2	CASSSGTGPIEGYTF	TGTGCCAGCAGTTCCGGGACAGGCCCTATCGAAGGCTACACCTTC
TRBV6-1	NA	NA	TRBJ2-3	CASSYRGGQGDTQYF	TGTGCCAGCAGCTACAGGGGAGGTCAAGGAGATACGCAGTATTTT
TRBV7-3	few	NA	TRBJ2-6	CASTANGNSGANVLTF	TGTGCCAGCACCGCGAACGGCAACTCTGGGGCCAACGTCCTGACTTTC
TRBV7-7	many	TRBD2	TRBJ2-5	CASSSGTSGSRETQYF	TGTGCTAGCAGCTCCGGGACTAGCGGGAGTAGGGAGACCCAGTACTTC
TRBV20-1	NA	TRBD1	TRBJ2-4	CSAQSVTGGSKGEQYF	TGCAGTGCCCAGTCCGTTACAGGGGGTTCAAAGGGGGAGCAGTACTTC
TRBV11-3	NA	NA	TRBJ2-2	CASGNAGIGTGELFF	TGTGCCAGCGGCAATGCGGGAATCGGGACCGGGGAGCTGTTTTTT
TRBV6-2/TRBV6-3	NA	NA	TRBJ2-5	CASAVRGMNRRGDQETQYF	TGTGCCAGCGCTGTGAGGGGTATGAACCGGAGAGGCGACCAAGAGACCCAGTACTTC
TRBV20-1	many	TRBD2	TRBJ2-5	CSASKAGGHKTQYF	TGCAGTGCTTCAAAAGCGGGAGGGCACAAGACCCAGTACTTC
TRBV6-2/TRBV6-3	few	TRBD2	TRBJ2-2	CASSSAGDQTGELFF	TGTGCCAGCAGTTCCGCGGGAGATCAGACCGGGGAGCTGTTTTTT
TRBV6-2/TRBV6-3	NA	NA	TRBJ1-5	CASSIGRTNSNQPQHF	TGTGCCAGCAGTATCGGACGGACTAATAGCAATCAGCCCCAGCATTTT
TRBV28	NA	TRBD1	TRBJ2-4	CSSKTGGAENIQYF	TGTTCCAGCAAAACAGGGGGCGCAGAGAACATTCAGTACTTC
TRBV27	NA	NA	TRBJ2-2	CASSRRGGELFF	TGTGCCAGCAGTCGAAGGGGCGGGGAGCTGTTTTTT
TRBV7-2	NA	TRBD1	TRBJ2-3	CASSTGVGTDTQYF	TGTGCCAGCAGTACAGGGGTCGGTACAGATACGCAGTATTTT
TRBV11-2	few	TRBD1	TRBJ2-2	CASSAGQGTAWNTGELFF	TGTGCCAGCAGCGCCGGACAGGGTACCGCCTGGAACACCGGGGAGCTGTTTTTT
TRBV20-1	NA	TRBD2	TRBJ2-3	CSATGTSLTDTQYF	TGCAGTGCGACCGGGACTAGCCTGACAGATACGCAGTATTTT
TRBV20-1	NA	NA	TRBJ1-2	CSARARIGGYTF	TGCAGTGCTAGAGCTCGAATCGGGGGCTACACCTTC
TRBV7-2	NA	NA	TRBJ2-7	CASSFLGNYEQYF	TGTGCCAGCAGCTTCTTGGGCAACTACGAGCAGTACTTC
TRBV7-2	NA	TRBD2	TRBJ2-1	CASSLVLAGVTLNNEQFF	TGTGCCAGCAGCTTAGTGCTAGCGGGGGTGACACTGAACAATGAGCAGTTCTTC
TRBV6-5	many	TRBD2	TRBJ2-2	CASSRTSQGTGELFF	TGTGCCAGCAGCCGGACTAGCCAGGGGACCGGGGAGCTGTTTTTT
TRBV20-1	NA	NA	TRBJ2-3	CSAHIGGASTDTQYF	TGCAGTGCTCACATCGGGGGCGCCAGCACAGATACGCAGTATTTT
TRBV5-5	NA	TRBD1	TRBJ2-1	CASSLDGQGYNEQFF	TGTGCCAGCAGCTTGGATGGACAGGGTTACAATGAGCAGTTCTTC
TRBV4-3	few	NA	TRBJ2-4	CASSQDVKPNIQYF	TGCGCCAGCAGCCAAGATGTGAAACCCAACATTCAGTACTTC
TRBV27	few	NA	TRBJ2-3	CASTRGTAGADTQYF	TGTGCCAGCACTCGGGGCACGGCAGGGGCAGATACGCAGTATTTT
TRBV5-6	few	NA	TRBJ1-4	CASSFRGSLSEKLFF	TGTGCCAGCAGCTTTAGAGGCAGCCTTAGTGAAAAACTGTTTTTT
TRBV5-1	NA	TRBD1	TRBJ1-1	CASSSPGQGYTEAFF	TGCGCCAGCAGCTCACCGGGACAGGGTTACACTGAAGCTTTCTTT
TRBV6-5	many	TRBD2	TRBJ2-1	CASSKPSGGTNEQFF	TGTGCCAGCAGTAAACCTAGCGGAGGGACCAATGAGCAGTTCTTC
TRBV7-6	NA	TRBD2	TRBJ2-7	CASSLPGLAEQYF	TGTGCCAGCAGCTTACCGGGACTAGCGGAGCAGTACTTC
TRBV3-1	NA	TRBD2	TRBJ2-7	CASSQSSGLSYEQYF	TGTGCCAGCAGCCAGAGTAGCGGGCTCTCCTACGAGCAGTACTTC
TRBV7-3	few	NA	TRBJ2-3	CASSLTAFGTDTQYF	TGTGCCAGCAGCTTAACGGCGTTCGGCACAGATACGCAGTATTTT
TRBV7-2	NA	NA	TRBJ2-7	CASNSTVISGETQYF	TGTGCCAGCAACTCGACAGTTATCTCTGGGGAGACTCAGTACTTC
TRBV7-2	NA	TRBD1	TRBJ1-6	CASSFNRPGTGWDSPLHF	TGTGCCAGCAGCTTCAACAGACCCGGGACAGGGTGGGATTCACCCCTCCACTTT